This T cell receptor beta chain was recorded in a study of tumor-infiltrating lymphocytes in primary liver carcinoma. Study details: Subjects consisted of male and female patients aged 30 to 69 years.

Germline lookup yields CDR1 MNHEY and CDR2 SVGAGI. The trim removed 5 bases at V and 5 bases at J, leaving 7 bases unmatched. The CDR3 is 16 amino acids. This clonotype came up a few times. The antigen is unknown. Blood RNA came from unsorted whole blood; germline DNA was also extracted. With a constant-region primer, TCR beta cDNA was made from 450 to 550 ng of total RNA. The TCR beta library was amplified through three nested multiplex PCR rounds in a modified ARM-PCR procedure. TRBV1-TRBV30 forward primers and a C-beta reverse primer were used in the first two PCR rounds, which each ran for 9 to 10 cycles. TCRdb independently ran MiXCR on the multiplex PCR reads; one entry per CDR3 protein. The sample carries some 180,000 distinct CDR3 sequences, 50% to 75% recorded once. Study results and caveats: Significantly larger top-250-clone fractions were found in tumors than in blood (p = 0.039). Tumor region pairs outstripped tumor-adjacent and tumor-blood pairs in overlap.

The J gene is TRBJ2-1, the V gene TRBV6-5; 12 bases line up with TRBD2. The source of this sequence is a man in his forties with primary liver carcinoma and hepatitis B virus infection. Sequencing was performed on peripheral blood. For the CDR3, the DNA is TGTGCCAGCAGTCAAATACTAGCGGGGGGCCACAATGAGCAGTTCTTC. Amino acid sequence: CASSQILAGGHNEQFF.